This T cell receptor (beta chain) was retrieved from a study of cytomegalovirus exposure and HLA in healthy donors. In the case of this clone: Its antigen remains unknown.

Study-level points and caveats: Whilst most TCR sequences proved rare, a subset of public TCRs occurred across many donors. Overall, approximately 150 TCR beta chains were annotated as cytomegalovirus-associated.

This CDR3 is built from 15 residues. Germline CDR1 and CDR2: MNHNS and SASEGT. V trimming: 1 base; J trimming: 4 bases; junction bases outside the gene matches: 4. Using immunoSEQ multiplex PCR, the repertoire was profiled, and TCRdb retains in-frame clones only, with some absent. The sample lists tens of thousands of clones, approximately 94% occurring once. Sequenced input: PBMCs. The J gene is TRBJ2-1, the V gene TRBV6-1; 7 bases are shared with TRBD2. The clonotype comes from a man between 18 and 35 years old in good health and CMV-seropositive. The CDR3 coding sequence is TGTGCCAGCAGTGAAGGGGCGGGAGAGTACAATGAGCAGTTCTTC. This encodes CASSEGAGEYNEQFF.